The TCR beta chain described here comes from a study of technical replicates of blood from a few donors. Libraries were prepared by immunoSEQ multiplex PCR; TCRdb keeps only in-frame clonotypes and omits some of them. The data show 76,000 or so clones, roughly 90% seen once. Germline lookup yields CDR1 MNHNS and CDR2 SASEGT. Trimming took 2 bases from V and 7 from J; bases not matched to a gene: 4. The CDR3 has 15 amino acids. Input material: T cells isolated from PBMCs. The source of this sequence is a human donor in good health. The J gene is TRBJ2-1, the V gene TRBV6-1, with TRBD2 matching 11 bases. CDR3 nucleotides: TGTGCCAGCAGTGAATTAGCGGGGGGGAGGAATGAGCAGTTCTTC. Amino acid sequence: CASSELAGGRNEQFF.